The 31 T cell receptor beta chains below were found in one sample sequenced in a study of T cells in Graves' hyperthyroidism and ophthalmopathy. Amplification targeted TCR beta CDR3 regions from RNA transcripts. The primer set for the first-round RT-PCR of the TCR CDR3 was HTBI. TCRdb used MiXCR to reprocess the multiplex PCR reads, holding one entry per CDR3 protein. The repertoire holds hundreds of thousands of distinct CDR3 sequences, with about 15% as singletons. The specimen sequenced was blood. The receptors were gathered from a woman between 18 and 29 years old with Graves' hyperthyroidism.

The table lists this clonotype with many counts. This chain joins TRBV12-3 or TRBV12-4 and TRBJ1-2, with TRBD1 as a possible D gene (6 bases). The CDR3 has 16 amino acids. Trimming took off 5 bases at V and 7 bases at J, with 23 bases between the two ends. Written as DNA, the CDR3 is TGTGCCAGCAGTGGGGGATTGGCGGGGGCTGGCCGTGGCTACACCTTC. Encoded protein: CASSGGLAGAGRGYTF.

Concerning this clonotype itself: A much larger clone differs from this one at a single base, so this may be a read error. The V and J genes are TRBV6-5 and TRBJ2-1; a possible D gene is TRBD2 (6 bases). The germline CDR1 and CDR2 sequences are MNHEY and SVGAGI. This CDR3 has 17 amino acids. Here the CDR3 reads CASSYESSGEGENEQLF. CDR3 in DNA: TGTGCCAGCAGTTACGAATCTTCGGGAGAAGGGGAAAATGAGCAGCTCTTC.

Many counts were recorded for this clonotype. CDR3 coding DNA: TGCAGTGCCAAAAGCGGGGGGACCTACTACGAGCAGTACTTC. Encoded protein: CSAKSGGTYYEQYF. The chain links TRBV20-1 to TRBJ2-7, with TRBD2 matching over 9 bases. CDR1 is DFQATT, CDR2 SNEGSKA, per germline (reference sequence). The CDR3 is made up of 14 amino acids. V gave up 6 bases and J gave up 3 bases; unmatched junction bases: 9.

This clonotype was seen at least ten times. This chain joins TRBV6-1 and TRBJ2-7; 11 bases agree with TRBD2. Germline CDR1 reads MNHNS; CDR2 reads SASEGT. J lost 1 base, V lost 4 bases, and 3 bases had no gene match. CDR3 length: 15 residues. CDR3 loop: CASSVTSGSSYEQYF. The CDR3 bases are TGTGCCAGCAGTGTTACTAGCGGGAGTTCCTACGAGCAGTACTTC.

The sample holds many counts of this clonotype. V and J are TRBV19 and TRBJ1-1; D is perhaps TRBD1 (5 bases). The CDR3 covers 13 residues. V was pared by 9 bases and J by 5 bases, with 16 bases between. Per the germline V gene, CDR1 is LNHDA and CDR2 is SQIVND (reference sequence). The DNA for the CDR3 is TGTGCCAGCAGTCAGGGATGGGGGACTGAAGCTTTCTTT. This encodes CASSQGWGTEAFF. Combining the CDR3 with reference TRBV19 and TRBJ1-1 gives the whole variable domain DGGITQSPKYLFRKEGQNVTLSCEQNLNHDAMYWYRQDPGQGLRLIYYSQIVNDFQKGDIAEGYSVSREKKESFPLTVTSAQKNPTAFYLCASSQGWGTEAFFGQGTRLTVV.

This clonotype was recorded a few times. The gene calls are TRBV12-3 or TRBV12-4 and TRBJ1-3; D unresolved. Between the trimmed V and J ends, which lost 0 bases and 0 bases, there was a span of 3 bases. The length of the CDR3 is 14 residues. The CDR3 DNA reads as TGTGCCAGCAGTTTAGCGAACTCTGGAAACACCATATATTTT. It encodes CASSLANSGNTIYF.

This clonotype was counted only a few times. The CDR3 sequence: CSVSVVEELFF. CDR3 DNA: TGCAGCGTTTCCGTTGTCGAGGAGCTGTTTTTT. This chain links TRBV29-1 with TRBJ2-2; D uncertain. The CDR3 totals 11 residues. Trimming shortened V by 5 bases and J by 10 bases, and 11 bases separated the two germline ends. Germline CDR1 and CDR2: SQVTM and ANQGSEA.

This clonotype was seen at least ten times. The CDR3: CASSTSGPSYEQYF. The CDR3 nucleotides read TGTGCCAGCAGCACCTCCGGGCCCTCCTACGAGCAGTACTTC. The rearrangement uses TRBV9 and TRBJ2-7; D not resolved. The CDR3 extends over 14 amino acids. V lost 4 bases and J lost 0, with 11 bases in between. CDR1 is SGDLS and CDR2 is YYNGEE in the germline V gene.

This clonotype was seen ten or more times. The rearrangement uses TRBV12-3 or TRBV12-4 and TRBJ1-2, with TRBD1 as a possible D gene (5 bases). This CDR3 has 15 residues. V dropped 7 bases and J dropped 8 bases, with 23 bases sitting between them. The CDR3 loop is CASTKTRGDQRGYTF. The CDR3 coding sequence is TGTGCCAGCACTAAAACTAGGGGCGACCAGCGCGGCTACACCTTC.

This clonotype occurred a few times. The chain joins TRBV2 to TRBJ1-4; D is perhaps TRBD1 (5 bases). V was pared by 8 bases and J by 4 bases, with 14 bases between. CDR1 and CDR2 (germline): SNHLY, FYNNEI. This CDR3 spans 14 amino acids. The CDR3 coding sequence is TGTGCCAGCGGGGCTGGGTCTGGTAATGAAAAACTGTTTTTT. It specifies CASGAGSGNEKLFF.

This clonotype has just a few counts. The chain recombines TRBV5-1 with TRBJ2-5, with D tentatively TRBD2 (6 bases). This CDR3 contains 14 residues. In germline, CDR1 is SGHRS, CDR2 YFSETQ. V was pared by 4 bases and J by 5 bases, with 15 bases between. CDR3 sequence reads: CASSLGGSGETQYF. The CDR3 bases are TGCGCCAGCAGCCTGGGGGGAAGTGGGGAGACCCAGTACTTC.

This clonotype was picked up many times. The V and J genes are TRBV7-2 and TRBJ1-6; 8 bases align to TRBD1. With V trimmed by 3 bases and J by 0 bases, 7 bases remained unmatched. CDR1 SGHTA and CDR2 FQGNSA come from the germline V gene. This CDR3 comprises 18 residues. The CDR3, as DNA: TGTGCCAGCAGCTTCTTGGACAGGGCAAGCTCCTATAATTCACCCCTCCACTTT. This sequence encodes CASSFLDRASSYNSPLHF. The whole variable domain, filled in from reference TRBV7-2 and TRBJ1-6, reads GAGVSQSPSNKVTEKGKDVELRCDPISGHTALYWYRQSLGQGLEFLIYFQGNSAPDKSGLPSDRFSAERTGGSVSTLTIQRTQQEDSAVYLCASSFLDRASSYNSPLHFGNGTRLTVT.

This clonotype was seen many times. The gene calls are TRBV24-1 and TRBJ1-2; TRBD1 matches at 8 bases. V trimming: 4 bases; J trimming: 2 bases; junction bases outside the gene matches: 2. CDR1 KGHDR and CDR2 SFDVKD come from the germline V gene. The CDR3 sequence is 14 residues long. Here the CDR3 reads CATSEGDRNYGYTF. For the CDR3, the DNA is TGTGCCACCAGTGAGGGGGACAGGAACTATGGCTACACCTTC.

This clonotype was counted at least ten times. V usage is TRBV9 and J usage is TRBJ2-2, with D hard to call. CDR1 SGDLS and CDR2 YYNGEE come from the germline V gene. This CDR3 contains 15 residues. Trimming stripped 0 bases from V and 0 bases from J, with 6 bases between. CDR3 sequence reads: CASSVGYANTGELFF. CDR3 DNA: TGTGCCAGCAGCGTAGGCTACGCGAACACCGGGGAGCTGTTTTTT.

This clonotype was observed at least ten times. The chain links TRBV28 to TRBJ1-2; D remains ambiguous. V was trimmed by 4 bases and J by 8 bases, leaving 8 bases between them. This CDR3 has 11 amino acids. Germline lookup yields CDR1 MDHEN and CDR2 SYDVKM. Written as DNA, the CDR3 is TGTGCCAGCAGTTCCCAGTCAGGCTACACCTTC. Translating gives CASSSQSGYTF.

This clonotype came up a few times. The chain couples TRBV7-9 to TRBJ1-2; tentatively, D is TRBD1 (5 bases). CDR3 length equals 12 residues. The V and J ends lost 8 bases and 3 bases respectively, with 10 bases between them. Per germline, CDR1 SEHNR and CDR2 FQNEAQ (reference sequence). The chain's CDR3 is CASDETDYGYTF. The CDR3 coding sequence is TGTGCCAGCGACGAGACAGACTATGGCTACACCTTC.

This clonotype occurred many times. J is TRBJ1-3 and V is TRBV3-1, with TRBD1 as a possible D gene (6 bases). This CDR3 region has 13 residues. The V gene lost 4 bases and the J gene lost 4 bases, with 8 bases spanning the gap. Germline V lookup: CDR1 LGHDT, CDR2 YNNKEL (reference sequence). The CDR3 DNA sequence: TGTGCCAGCAGCCCCGGACAGGGAAACACCATATATTTT. Translating it yields CASSPGQGNTIYF. The full variable domain, in which reference TRBV3-1 and TRBJ1-3 provide the parts outside the CDR3, is DTAVSQTPKYLVTQMGNDKSIKCEQNLGHDTMYWYKQDSKKFLKIMFSYNNKELIINETVPNRFSPKSPDKAHLNLHINSLELGDSAVYFCASSPGQGNTIYFGEGSWLTVV.

This clonotype was detected many times. The chain's CDR3 is CASSLSNQPQHF. The CDR3 region has the DNA TGTGCCAGCAGTTTAAGCAATCAGCCCCAGCATTTT. V gene TRBV18 combines with J gene TRBJ1-5, with D unresolved. V shed 8 bases and J shed 1 base, with 6 bases lying between them. In germline, CDR1 is KGHSH, CDR2 LQKENI. CDR3 length: 12 residues.

This clonotype was counted ten times or more. The V gene is TRBV18, the J gene TRBJ2-3, with D possibly being TRBD2 (6 bases). Germline V CDR1 and CDR2: KGHSH, LQKENI. CDR3 length: 17 residues. V was trimmed by 4 bases and J by 2 bases, leaving 19 bases between them. CDR3 coding DNA: TGTGCCAGCTCACGGGGGGAAACGAGCGGGCCCACAGATACGCAGTATTTT. Its protein is CASSRGETSGPTDTQYF.

Turning to this clonotype: Germline is not matched at one junction end, which may reflect a read error. This chain joins TRBV4-2 and TRBJ1-1; a weak D match, TRBD1 (6 bases). Per germline, CDR1 LGHNA and CDR2 YNFKEQ. The CDR3 consists of 16 residues. The CDR3 DNA reads TGTACCAGCAGCCATCCATCCACAGGGACGAACACTGAAGCTTTCTTT. Its protein is CTSSHPSTGTNTEAFF.

The V gene is TRBV7-2, the J gene TRBJ2-1; unclear D gene. Between the trimmed V and J ends, which lost 3 bases and 11 bases, there was a span of 8 bases. The CDR3 contains 11 residues. CDR1 is SGHTA and CDR2 is FQGNSA in the germline V gene. CDR3 in amino acids: CASSFETKQFF. As DNA, the CDR3 is TGTGCCAGCAGCTTTGAGACAAAGCAGTTCTTC.

The J gene is TRBJ2-5, the V gene TRBV20-1, with 10 bases matching TRBD2. With V trimmed by 2 bases and J by 4 bases, 7 bases remained unmatched. This CDR3 contains 15 residues. The germline CDR1 and CDR2 sequences are DFQATT and SNEGSKA (reference sequence). Here the CDR3 DNA reads TGCAGTGCTAGAACCCTAGCGGGAGTGGGAGAGACCCAGTACTTC. Protein sequence: CSARTLAGVGETQYF.

This clonotype was detected a few times. The chain links TRBV6-1 to TRBJ1-6; D uncertain. From germline, CDR1 is MNHNS and CDR2 SASEGT. V lost 6 bases and J 7 bases, leaving 13 bases between the germline ends. This CDR3 spans 14 amino acids. The CDR3 DNA sequence: TGTGCCAGCAGGTCAAGGTCCGCAAATTCACCCCTCCACTTT. This sequence encodes CASRSRSANSPLHF.

DNA for the CDR3: TGTGCCAGCAGCTTAGTAGTACAGGGACGCGATGAGCAGTTCTTC. Its protein is CASSLVVQGRDEQFF. This sequence joins TRBV2 and TRBJ2-1; D perhaps matches TRBD1 (6 bases). Germline CDR1 SNHLY, CDR2 FYNNEI. The CDR3 has 15 residues. V shed 6 bases and J shed 8 bases, with 20 bases lying between them.

This clonotype showed up many times. The chain couples TRBV5-1 to TRBJ1-2; possibly TRBD1 for D (5 bases). The CDR3 has 15 residues. Germline V gene data show CDR1 as SGHRS and CDR2 as YFSETQ. V was cut by 0 bases and J by 2 bases, with 11 bases left in between. The CDR3 spells CASSLAGGSNYGYTF. Here the CDR3 DNA reads TGCGCCAGCAGCTTGGCCGGGGGTTCGAACTATGGCTACACCTTC.

This clonotype has only a few counts. This chain uses TRBV19 with TRBJ1-2; TRBD1 matches 7 bases. The V segment lost 10 bases and the J segment 0 bases; nucleotides outside the gene matches: 11. Germline V gene data show CDR1 as LNHDA and CDR2 as SQIVND (reference sequence). The CDR3 is 15 amino acids. CDR3: CATLPGDSSNYGYTF. Written as DNA, the CDR3 is TGTGCCACCCTACCCGGGGACAGTTCTAACTATGGCTACACCTTC. Combining the CDR3 with reference TRBV19 and TRBJ1-2 gives the whole variable domain DGGITQSPKYLFRKEGQNVTLSCEQNLNHDAMYWYRQDPGQGLRLIYYSQIVNDFQKGDIAEGYSVSREKKESFPLTVTSAQKNPTAFYLCATLPGDSSNYGYTFGSGTRLTVV.

This clonotype was counted many times. The V gene is TRBV5-1, the J gene TRBJ1-2, with D possibly being TRBD1 (6 bases). Looked up from germline, CDR1 is SGHRS and CDR2 is YFSETQ. The CDR3 extends over 14 amino acids. V lost 7 bases, J lost 8 bases, and 21 bases lay in between. The CDR3 reads CASRGGREDGGYTF. The CDR3, as DNA: TGCGCCAGCCGGGGGGGCAGGGAGGACGGCGGCTACACCTTC.

This clonotype appeared a few times. The chain uses TRBV19 and TRBJ2-7; perhaps D is TRBD1 or TRBD2 (5 bases each). CDR1 and CDR2 (germline): LNHDA, SQIVND (reference sequence). The CDR3 extends over 15 amino acids. The germline V and J ends were trimmed by 1 base and 0 bases, with 10 bases remaining between them. CDR3 region: CASSIGGSSSYEQYF. CDR3 sequence (DNA): TGTGCCAGTAGTATAGGGGGGTCGAGCTCCTACGAGCAGTACTTC.

This clonotype has ten or more counts. The chain employs TRBV6-1 and TRBJ1-1; 9 positions match TRBD1. The V segment lost 5 bases and the J segment 4 bases; nucleotides outside the gene matches: 11. This CDR3 comprises 16 residues. The germline gives CDR1 MNHNS, CDR2 SASEGT. CDR3 coding DNA: TGTGCCAGCAGTCCTTGGGACAGGGTCTTTTTCACTGAAGCTTTCTTT. Translating it yields CASSPWDRVFFTEAFF.

This clonotype was recorded many times. CDR3 DNA sequence: TGTGCCAGCTGTAAGAGTGGGGAAAATCAGCCCCAGCATTTT. The encoded protein is CASCKSGENQPQHF. This chain uses TRBV7-9 with TRBJ1-5; D gene uncertain. The V end was cut by 8 bases, the J end by 4 bases, with 15 bases between. The length of the CDR3 is 14 residues. Germline loops: CDR1 SEHNR, CDR2 FQNEAQ (reference sequence).

This clonotype was detected ten times or more. The CDR3 reads CASSEDSSSTDTQYF. As DNA, the CDR3 is TGTGCCAGCAGTGAAGACAGTTCGTCCACAGATACGCAGTATTTT. This chain uses TRBV2 with TRBJ2-3; D not certain. V was pared by 1 base and J by 2 bases, with 10 bases between. The length of the CDR3 is 15 residues. Germline CDR1 and CDR2: SNHLY and FYNNEI.